This passage covers 17 T cell receptor beta chains from one sample sequenced in a study of blood T cell repertoires in COVID-19. Libraries were prepared by immunoSEQ multiplex PCR; TCRdb keeps only in-frame clonotypes and omits some of them. The repertoire holds about 240,000 clones, about 70% seen once, with about 3.1% in the top ten. Sample: peripheral blood. Every receptor here comes from a woman of 80 years or more with acute or convalescent COVID-19.

The chain is built from TRBV5-1 and TRBJ2-2; the D gene is possibly TRBD1 (5 bases). Per germline, CDR1 SGHRS and CDR2 YFSETQ. CDR3 length: 16 residues. V was pared by 0 bases and J by 7 bases, with 16 bases between. DNA for the CDR3: TGCGCCAGCAGCTTGGGAGACAGCACCCACAGCGGGGAGCTGTTTTTT. Translated, it gives CASSLGDSTHSGELFF. The variable domain in full, with the rest retrieved from reference TRBV5-1 and TRBJ2-2, is KAGVTQTPRYLIKTRGQQVTLSCSPISGHRSVSWYQQTPGQGLQFLFEYFSETQRNKGNFPGRFSGRQFSNSRSEMNVSTLELGDSALYLCASSLGDSTHSGELFFGEGSRLTVL.

The V and J genes are TRBV6-5 and TRBJ1-1; 11 nucleotides agree with TRBD1. Germline V lookup: CDR1 MNHEY, CDR2 SVGAGI. The CDR3 has 13 residues. After removal of 8 bases from V and 4 bases from J, the junction contained 3 bases not matched to a gene. Here the CDR3 DNA reads TGTGCCAGCGGACAGGGGGCTGGCACTGAAGCTTTCTTT. It yields the protein CASGQGAGTEAFF.

This clone was picked up one time. The V gene is TRBV4-3, the J gene TRBJ1-6; D is uncertain. The CDR3 is 15 residues long. Trimming shortened V by 3 bases and J by 3 bases, and 9 bases separated the two germline ends. In germline, CDR1 is LGHNA, CDR2 YSLEER. CDR3 DNA sequence: TGCGCCAGCAGCCAGTCCACAGACTATAATTCACCCCTCCACTTT. Amino acid sequence: CASSQSTDYNSPLHF.

This clone showed up just a few times. The identical CDR3 is also encoded by other nucleotide sequences in the sample. The chain couples TRBV3-1 (or the pseudogene TRBV3-2) to TRBJ1-3, with D unresolved. This CDR3 has 12 residues. Looked up from germline, CDR1 is LGHDT and CDR2 is YNNKEL (reference sequence). The ends were cut back, 2 bases at V and 4 bases at J, with 3 bases in the middle. CDR3 residues: CASSQQGNTIYF. DNA of the CDR3: TGTGCCAGCAGCCAACAGGGAAACACCATATATTTT.

The V call is TRBV7-9, the J call TRBJ2-1, with 11 bases fitting TRBD1. The V gene's germline CDR1 is SEHNR and CDR2 FQNEAQ (reference sequence). The CDR3 runs 13 residues. With V trimmed by 10 bases and J by 10 bases, 9 bases remained unmatched. The CDR3 bases are TGTGCCATGGAAGGGACAGGGGGGTGGGAGCAGTTCTTC. Encoded protein: CAMEGTGGWEQFF.

The genes are TRBV28 and TRBJ1-1; D gene unclear. The length of the CDR3 is 15 residues. The V end was cut by 8 bases, the J end by 1 base, with 17 bases between. The germline V gene has CDR1 MDHEN and CDR2 SYDVKM. The chain's CDR3 is CASLYPGRGNTEAFF. The CDR3 bases are TGTGCCAGCCTTTATCCTGGACGGGGGAACACTGAAGCTTTCTTT.

The chain recombines TRBV3-1 (or the pseudogene TRBV3-2) with TRBJ1-5, with D possibly matching TRBD1 (6 bases). The CDR3 runs 16 residues. The germline V gene encodes CDR1 LGHDT and CDR2 YNNKEL (reference sequence). Trimming cost V 1 base and J 1 base, with 11 bases left between them. In DNA, the CDR3 is TGTGCCAGCAGCCAAGGGGGGGGGCAAAGCAATCAGCCCCAGCATTTT. This gives the protein CASSQGGGQSNQPQHF.

CDR3 nucleotides: TGTGCCAGCTCCCCGGGACTCCTCTACAATGAGCAGTTCTTC. Its protein is CASSPGLLYNEQFF. V and J are TRBV18 and TRBJ2-1, with D possibly TRBD2 on 6 matching bases. Germline CDR1 KGHSH, CDR2 LQKENI. There are 14 residues in the CDR3. The V end was cut by 6 bases, the J end by 3 bases, with 12 bases between.

The chain combines TRBV18 with TRBJ1-1, with 8 bases lining up with TRBD1. The CDR3 length is 14 residues. Per the germline V gene, CDR1 is KGHSH and CDR2 is LQKENI. With 8 bases clipped from V and 5 bases from J, the junction kept 10 bases outside the gene matches. CDR3 bases: TGTGCCAGCACCCTGACAGGGGTCGGGACTGAAGCTTTCTTT. It yields the protein CASTLTGVGTEAFF.

The chain employs TRBV7-2 and TRBJ2-5; maybe TRBD2 (5 bases). The ends were cut back, 0 bases at V and 4 bases at J, with 15 bases in the middle. This CDR3 contains 16 residues. CDR1 and CDR2 (germline): SGHTA, FQGNSA. The CDR3 loop is CASSLARKPGRETQYF. The CDR3 DNA reads as TGTGCCAGCAGCTTAGCAAGGAAGCCGGGAAGAGAGACCCAGTACTTC.

This clone was observed once. The V and J genes are TRBV5-6 and TRBJ2-3; TRBD1 might be the D (7 bases). The germline gives CDR1 SGHDT, CDR2 YYEEEE. The length of the CDR3 is 16 residues. The ends were cut back, 4 bases at V and 1 base at J, with 16 bases in the middle. The CDR3 DNA sequence: TGTGCCAGCAGCCTCTACAGGGGAGGAGGCACAGATACGCAGTATTTT. As protein: CASSLYRGGGTDTQYF.

This clone was recorded a few times. V gene TRBV7-9 combines with J gene TRBJ2-7; 10 nucleotides line up with TRBD2. J was trimmed by 3 bases and V by 4 bases; bases with no gene match: 15. This CDR3 is built from 18 residues. Per the germline V gene, CDR1 is SEHNR and CDR2 is FQNEAQ (reference sequence). The CDR3 region has the DNA TGTGCCAGCAGCTCACTATTCCCCGGACTAGCGGCCATCTACGAGCAGTACTTC. It codes for CASSSLFPGLAAIYEQYF.

The V and J genes are TRBV4-2 and TRBJ2-7; tentative D call: TRBD1 (6 bases). The CDR3 contains 16 residues. V lost 4 bases, J lost 0 bases, and 16 bases lay in between. CDR1 and CDR2 (germline): LGHNA, YNFKEQ. For the CDR3, the DNA is TGTGCCAGCAGCCGGACCCAGGGGCTCAGCTCCTACGAGCAGTACTTC. This codes for CASSRTQGLSSYEQYF.

The chain recombines TRBV6-5 with TRBJ1-2; possibly TRBD1 for D (5 bases). V lost 2 bases, J lost 8 bases, and 12 bases lay in between. Germline CDR1 reads MNHEY; CDR2 reads SVGAGI. The CDR3 is made up of 13 amino acids. The CDR3 spells CASSYITGRGYTF. Here the CDR3 DNA reads TGTGCCAGCAGTTACATCACAGGTCGCGGCTACACCTTC.

V gene TRBV9 combines with J gene TRBJ2-1, with D perhaps matching TRBD1 (5 bases). In germline, CDR1 is SGDLS, CDR2 YYNGEE. The CDR3 has 13 residues. V lost 7 bases and J lost 4, with 12 bases in between. The DNA for the CDR3 is TGTGCCAGCGGACGACAGAATTACAATGAGCAGTTCTTC. It codes for CASGRQNYNEQFF.

This chain uses TRBV3-1 (or the pseudogene TRBV3-2) with TRBJ2-2, with TRBD1 identical over 10 bases. The CDR3 consists of 15 residues. V dropped 5 bases and J dropped 8; count of bases not matched to a gene: 8. Germline assignment: CDR1 LGHDT and CDR2 YNNKEL (reference sequence). The CDR3 coding sequence is TGTGCCAGCAGCTCTCGCGGACAGGGGGGAGGGGAGCTGTTTTTT. The encoded protein is CASSSRGQGGGELFF.

CDR3 DNA: TGTGCCAGCAGCCCCCCTTGGGGGCTAGCGGGATTTGGTGAGCAGTTCTTC. This translates into CASSPPWGLAGFGEQFF. The chain couples TRBV11-2 to TRBJ2-1; the match to TRBD2 covers 9 bases. CDR1 and CDR2 from the germline V gene are SGHAT and FQNNGV. V was pared by 5 bases and J by 9 bases, with 17 bases of the junction left unmatched. There are 17 residues in the CDR3.